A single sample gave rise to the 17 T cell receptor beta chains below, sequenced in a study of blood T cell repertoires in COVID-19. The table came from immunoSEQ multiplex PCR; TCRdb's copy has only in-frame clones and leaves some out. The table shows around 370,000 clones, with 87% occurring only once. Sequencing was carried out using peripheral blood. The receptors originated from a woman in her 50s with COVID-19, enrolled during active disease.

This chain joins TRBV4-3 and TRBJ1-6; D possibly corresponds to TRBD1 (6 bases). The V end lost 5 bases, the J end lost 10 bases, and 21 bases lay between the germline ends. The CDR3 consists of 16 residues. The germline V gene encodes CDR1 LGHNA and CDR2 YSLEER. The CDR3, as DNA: TGCGCCAGCAGCGAAGGGGGGGGAACAGGGAAATCACCCCTCCACTTT. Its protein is CASSEGGGTGKSPLHF.

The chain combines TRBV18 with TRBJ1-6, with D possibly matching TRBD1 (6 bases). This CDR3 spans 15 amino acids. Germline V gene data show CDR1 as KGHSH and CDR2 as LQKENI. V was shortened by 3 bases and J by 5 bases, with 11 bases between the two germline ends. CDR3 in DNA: TGTGCCAGCTCACCGATCAGGGGCGATAATTCACCCCTCCACTTT. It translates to CASSPIRGDNSPLHF.

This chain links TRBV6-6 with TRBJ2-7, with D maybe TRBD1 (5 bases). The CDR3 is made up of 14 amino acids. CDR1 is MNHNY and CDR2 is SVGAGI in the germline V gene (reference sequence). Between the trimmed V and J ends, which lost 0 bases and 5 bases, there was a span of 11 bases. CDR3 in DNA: TGTGCCAGCAGTTACTCGGCCAGGGAAAACGAGCAGTACTTC. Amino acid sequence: CASSYSARENEQYF.

The CDR3 sequence: CASSLKAASYNEQFF. CDR3 DNA: TGTGCCAGCAGTTTAAAGGCAGCGAGCTACAATGAGCAGTTCTTC. The chain joins TRBV27 to TRBJ2-1; D unclear. The ends were cut back, 2 bases at V and 3 bases at J, with 11 bases in the middle. Looked up from germline, CDR1 is MNHEY and CDR2 is SMNVEV (reference sequence). This CDR3 spans 15 amino acids.

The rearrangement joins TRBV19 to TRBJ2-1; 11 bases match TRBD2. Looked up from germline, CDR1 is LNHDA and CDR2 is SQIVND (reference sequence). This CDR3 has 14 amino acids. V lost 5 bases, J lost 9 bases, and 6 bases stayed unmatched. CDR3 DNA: TGTGCCAGTAGTGCGGGACTAGCGGAGCCTGAGCAGTTCTTC. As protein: CASSAGLAEPEQFF. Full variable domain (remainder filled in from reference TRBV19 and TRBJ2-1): DGGITQSPKYLFRKEGQNVTLSCEQNLNHDAMYWYRQDPGQGLRLIYYSQIVNDFQKGDIAEGYSVSREKKESFPLTVTSAQKNPTAFYLCASSAGLAEPEQFFGPGTRLTVL.

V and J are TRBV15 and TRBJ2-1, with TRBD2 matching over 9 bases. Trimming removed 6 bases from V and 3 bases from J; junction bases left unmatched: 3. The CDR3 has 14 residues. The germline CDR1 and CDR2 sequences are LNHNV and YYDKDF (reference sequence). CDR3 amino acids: CATRKAGGYNEQFF. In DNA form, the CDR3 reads TGTGCCACCAGGAAAGCGGGGGGCTACAATGAGCAGTTCTTC.

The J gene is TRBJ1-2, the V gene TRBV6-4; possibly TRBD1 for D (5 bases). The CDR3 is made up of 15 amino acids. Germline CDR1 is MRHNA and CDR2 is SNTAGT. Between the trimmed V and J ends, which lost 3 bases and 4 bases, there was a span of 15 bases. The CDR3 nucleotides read TGTGCCAGCAGTGAAAACCCGACAGCCCCCTATGGCTACACCTTC. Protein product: CASSENPTAPYGYTF.

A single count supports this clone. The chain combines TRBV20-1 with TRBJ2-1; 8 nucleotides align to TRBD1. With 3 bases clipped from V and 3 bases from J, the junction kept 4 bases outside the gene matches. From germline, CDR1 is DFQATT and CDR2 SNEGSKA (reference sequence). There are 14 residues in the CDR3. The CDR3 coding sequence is TGCAGTGCTAGTTTCAGGGGGCACTACAATGAGCAGTTCTTC. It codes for CSASFRGHYNEQFF.

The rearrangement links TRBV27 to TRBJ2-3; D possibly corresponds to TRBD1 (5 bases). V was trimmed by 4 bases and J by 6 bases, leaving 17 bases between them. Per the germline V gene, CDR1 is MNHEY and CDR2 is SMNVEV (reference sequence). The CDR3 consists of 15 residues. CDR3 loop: CASSSLVVAGDTQYF. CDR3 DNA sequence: TGTGCCAGCAGTTCCTTGGTGGTAGCAGGGGATACGCAGTATTTT.

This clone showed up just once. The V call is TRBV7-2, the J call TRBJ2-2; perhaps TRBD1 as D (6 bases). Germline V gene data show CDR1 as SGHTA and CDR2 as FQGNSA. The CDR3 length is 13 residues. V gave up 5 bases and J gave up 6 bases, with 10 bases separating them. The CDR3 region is CASSGDRSGELFF. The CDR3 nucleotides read TGTGCCAGCAGCGGAGACAGGTCCGGGGAGCTGTTTTTT.

DNA of the CDR3: TGTGCCAGCAGCTTGGAACTAGCGGGAATCAACGAGCAGTACTTC. Residues: CASSLELAGINEQYF. The V gene is TRBV5-6, the J gene TRBJ2-7; 10 bases match TRBD2. Unmatched junction bases numbered 5, after V lost 0 bases and J lost 5 bases. CDR1 is SGHDT, CDR2 YYEEEE, per germline. CDR3 length: 15 residues.

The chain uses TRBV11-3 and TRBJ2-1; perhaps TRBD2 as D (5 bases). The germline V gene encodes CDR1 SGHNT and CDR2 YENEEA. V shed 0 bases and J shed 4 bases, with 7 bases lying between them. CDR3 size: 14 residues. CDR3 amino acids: CASSLDGGYNEQFF. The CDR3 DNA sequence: TGTGCCAGCAGCTTAGATGGCGGGTACAATGAGCAGTTCTTC.

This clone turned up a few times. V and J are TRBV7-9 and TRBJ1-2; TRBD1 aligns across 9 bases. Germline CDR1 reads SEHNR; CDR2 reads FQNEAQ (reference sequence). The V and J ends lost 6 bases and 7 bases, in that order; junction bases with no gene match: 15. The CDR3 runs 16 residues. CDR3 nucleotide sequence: TGTGCCAGCAGGGCAGGACAGGGGACTACCTCCGGTGGCTACACCTTC. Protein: CASRAGQGTTSGGYTF.

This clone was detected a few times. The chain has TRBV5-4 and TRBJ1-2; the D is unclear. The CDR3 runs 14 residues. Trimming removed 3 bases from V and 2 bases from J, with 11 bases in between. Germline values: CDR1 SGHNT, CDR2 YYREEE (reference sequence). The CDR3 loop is CASSSASGNYGYTF. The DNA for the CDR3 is TGTGCCAGCAGCTCTGCCTCGGGGAACTATGGCTACACCTTC.

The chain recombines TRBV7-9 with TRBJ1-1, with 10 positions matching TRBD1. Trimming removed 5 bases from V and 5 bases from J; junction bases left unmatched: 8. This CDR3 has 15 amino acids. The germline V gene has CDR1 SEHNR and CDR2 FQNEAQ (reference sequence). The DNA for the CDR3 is TGTGCCAGCAGCCCGGGACAGGGGAGAAGAACTGAAGCTTTCTTT. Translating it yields CASSPGQGRRTEAFF.

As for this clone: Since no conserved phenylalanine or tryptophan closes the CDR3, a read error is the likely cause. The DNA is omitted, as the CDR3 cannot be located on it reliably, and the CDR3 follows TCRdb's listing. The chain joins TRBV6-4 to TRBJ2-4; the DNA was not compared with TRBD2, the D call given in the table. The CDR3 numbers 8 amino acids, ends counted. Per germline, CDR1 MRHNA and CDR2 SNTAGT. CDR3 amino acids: CAMWTSGL.

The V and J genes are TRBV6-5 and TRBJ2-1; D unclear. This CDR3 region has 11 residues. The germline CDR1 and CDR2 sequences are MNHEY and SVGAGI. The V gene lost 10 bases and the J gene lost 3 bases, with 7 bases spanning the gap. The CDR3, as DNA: TGTGCCATCGACTTCTACAATGAGCAGTTCTTC. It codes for CAIDFYNEQFF.